One sample yielded the 26 T cell receptor beta chains listed below, sequenced in a study of cytomegalovirus exposure and HLA in healthy donors. A multiplex PCR was run with 60 Vbeta primers and 13 Jbeta primers. Sequencing was performed with immunoSEQ multiplex PCR; in TCRdb, only in-frame clones are kept and a portion is missing. The sample lists approximately 130,000 clones, roughly three fifths occurring once. Sequences were obtained from PBMCs. The receptors originated from a woman between 35 and 50 years old in good health and CMV-seronegative.

This clone showed up just a few times. The rearrangement links TRBV10-3 to TRBJ1-1; 7 bases agree with TRBD1. Germline V gene sequence: CDR1 ENHRY, CDR2 SYGVKD. V lost 6 bases and J lost 4; bases outside the gene matches: 8. This CDR3 contains 14 residues. The CDR3, as DNA: TGTGCCATCAGCGCACCAACAGGGGCCACTGAAGCTTTCTTT. It translates to CAISAPTGATEAFF.

This chain connects TRBV27 to TRBJ2-3; 11 bases are a match to TRBD2. With V trimmed by 6 bases and J by 7 bases, 9 bases remained unmatched. CDR3 length: 15 amino acids. Germline CDR1 MNHEY, CDR2 SMNVEV (reference sequence). The CDR3 loop is CASRPLAGVWNTQYF. CDR3 coding DNA: TGTGCCAGCAGGCCACTAGCGGGGGTGTGGAATACGCAGTATTTT.

The chain couples TRBV7-2 to TRBJ1-1; 8 nucleotides line up with TRBD1. The CDR3 has 13 amino acids. Germline V gene data show CDR1 as SGHTA and CDR2 as FQGNSA. Trimming took 5 bases from V and 6 from J; bases not matched to a gene: 5. This CDR3 is CASSPRTGPEAFF. The DNA for the CDR3 is TGTGCCAGCAGCCCTCGGACAGGGCCTGAAGCTTTCTTT.

The chain carries TRBV5-8 and TRBJ1-6; 10 nucleotides match TRBD1. This CDR3 spans 14 amino acids. Germline V gives CDR1 SGHTS, CDR2 YDEGEE. V was clipped by 3 bases and J by 7 bases; unmatched bases: 1. The CDR3 sequence: CASSWDRGNSPLHF. The DNA for the CDR3 is TGTGCCAGCAGCTGGGACAGGGGAAATTCACCCCTCCACTTT.

Concerning this clone itself: A read error may produce the germline difference seen at one junction end. The chain employs TRBV27 and TRBJ2-4, with 8 bases fitting TRBD2. The CDR3 consists of 14 residues. Per germline, CDR1 MNHEY and CDR2 SMNVEV (reference sequence). The CDR3 DNA follows: TGTGCCAGCAGTCTCACCCTCCATGCGGGGGGTTGGTTCTTC. It codes for CASSLTLHAGGWFF.

DNA for the CDR3: TGCAGCGTTGAAGCCGCCGGTGGAAACACCATATATTTT. This sequence encodes CSVEAAGGNTIYF. V is TRBV29-1 and J is TRBJ1-3; no clear D gene. The CDR3 covers 13 residues. Trimming left V 1 base short and J 3 bases short, with 7 bases between. Looked up from germline, CDR1 is SQVTM and CDR2 is ANQGSEA.

The CDR3 DNA sequence: TGCGCCAGCAGCGCCGGGGGGGCAAAGAGCACTGAAGCTTTCTTT. Protein sequence: CASSAGGAKSTEAFF. V is TRBV5-1 and J is TRBJ1-1; the D gene is possibly TRBD1 (6 bases). The CDR3 runs to 15 residues. Deletions cut 4 bases from V and 4 bases from J, with 17 bases between. Germline CDR1 reads SGHRS; CDR2 reads YFSETQ.

The chain uses TRBV9 and TRBJ2-2; TRBD2 is a possible D gene (5 bases). The CDR3 extends over 16 amino acids. Per the germline V gene, CDR1 is SGDLS and CDR2 is YYNGEE. Deletions cut 4 bases from V and 0 bases from J, with 13 bases between. The CDR3 sequence: CASSRGLPANTGELFF. CDR3 bases: TGTGCCAGCAGCCGCGGGTTACCCGCGAACACCGGGGAGCTGTTTTTT.

This clone appeared once. The V call is TRBV2, the J call TRBJ1-5, with 7 bases that match TRBD1. The germline V gene encodes CDR1 SNHLY and CDR2 FYNNEI. The CDR3 contains 15 residues. V was clipped by 5 bases and J by 1 base; unmatched bases: 5. CDR3 amino acids: CASSIQGLSNQPQHF. The CDR3, as DNA: TGTGCCAGCAGTATACAGGGGTTAAGCAATCAGCCCCAGCATTTT.

The genes are TRBV2 and TRBJ2-7; 11 nucleotides line up with TRBD1. The length of the CDR3 is 14 residues. Germline V gives CDR1 SNHLY, CDR2 FYNNEI. V gave up 9 bases and J gave up 3 bases; unmatched junction bases: 7. For the CDR3, the DNA is TGTGCCAGTTCGTTCGGGACAGGGGGCTACGAGCAGTACTTC. Encoded protein: CASSFGTGGYEQYF.

The chain uses TRBV4-2 and TRBJ1-2; unclear D gene. The CDR3 spans 15 residues. In germline, CDR1 is LGHNA, CDR2 YNFKEQ. Trimming took off 1 base at V and 4 bases at J, with 13 bases between the two ends. CDR3 in DNA: TGTGCCAGCAGCCAAGGCTCGGAGCAGAGCTATGGCTACACCTTC. Translated: CASSQGSEQSYGYTF.

By sample share, this clone is medium-sized. The chain employs TRBV4-1 and TRBJ1-3; TRBD1 might be the D (6 bases). Trimming cost V 3 bases and J 0 bases, with 21 bases left between them. The CDR3 is 19 residues long. Per the germline V gene, CDR1 is MGHRA and CDR2 is YSYEKL. The CDR3 loop is CASSQVLIGAGDSGNTIYF. In nucleotides, the CDR3 is TGCGCCAGCAGCCAGGTTCTTATAGGGGCAGGGGACTCTGGAAACACCATATATTTT.

This clone was counted only a few times. The CDR3 region is CASSSARGNEQYF. The CDR3 nucleotides read TGTGCCAGCAGCTCGGCCAGGGGTAACGAGCAGTACTTC. The V gene is TRBV7-3, the J gene TRBJ2-7, with a weak D call TRBD1 (6 bases). The CDR3 runs to 13 residues. The V gene's germline CDR1 is SGHTA and CDR2 FQGTGA. The V gene lost 4 bases and the J gene lost 5 bases, with 12 bases spanning the gap.

This clone has only a few counts. V and J are TRBV28 and TRBJ2-5; 13 bases line up with TRBD2. The CDR3 is 16 residues long. Germline CDR1 reads MDHEN; CDR2 reads SYDVKM. V shed 3 bases, J shed 1 base, and the junction held 2 bases outside the gene matches. As DNA, the CDR3 is TGTGCCAGCAGTTTGACTAGCGGGGGGTCCCAAGAGACCCAGTACTTC. Translating gives CASSLTSGGSQETQYF.

The CDR3 nucleotides read TGTGCCAGCAGCGTCCTGGCGGGGGGCCCCGATACGCAGTATTTT. It encodes CASSVLAGGPDTQYF. V and J are TRBV7-2 and TRBJ2-3; 8 bases are shared with TRBD2. V shed 5 bases, J shed 6 bases, and the junction held 10 bases outside the gene matches. Looked up from germline, CDR1 is SGHTA and CDR2 is FQGNSA. The CDR3 is 15 amino acids.

The chain carries TRBV20-1 and TRBJ2-5; D call uncertain. V lost 6 bases and J lost 5, with 10 bases in between. This CDR3 has 11 amino acids. Germline V gene lookup returns CDR1 DFQATT and CDR2 SNEGSKA (reference sequence). For the CDR3, the DNA is TGCAGTGCCCTCAATCGGGAGACCCAGTACTTC. Translating it yields CSALNRETQYF.

This rearrangement joins TRBV25-1 to TRBJ1-4; 8 bases agree with TRBD1. Germline V gene sequence: CDR1 MGHDK, CDR2 SYGVNS. The V gene end was trimmed by 6 bases and the J gene end by 6 bases; junction bases not matched to a gene: 9. The CDR3 length is 15 residues. The CDR3 is CASSTRTGSDEKLFF. CDR3 sequence (DNA): TGTGCCAGCAGCACCCGGACAGGGAGCGATGAAAAACTGTTTTTT.

This sequence joins TRBV28 and TRBJ1-2; 7 nucleotides line up with TRBD1. Germline V gene data show CDR1 as MDHEN and CDR2 as SYDVKM. V gave up 6 bases and J gave up 4 bases; unmatched junction bases: 2. CDR3 length: 12 amino acids. In DNA form, the CDR3 reads TGTGCCAGCAGCCGGGACAGCTATGGCTACACCTTC. This codes for CASSRDSYGYTF.

This chain uses TRBV11-3 with TRBJ2-7; 7 positions agree with TRBD1. The junction had 9 bases not matched to a gene; V was cut back by 1 base and J by 6 bases. Looked up from germline, CDR1 is SGHNT and CDR2 is YENEEA. This CDR3 region has 15 residues. CDR3 sequence: CASSLGQGREVEQYF. The CDR3 region has the DNA TGTGCCAGCAGCTTAGGACAGGGTCGAGAGGTCGAGCAGTACTTC.

The chain carries TRBV15 and TRBJ1-6; D not certain. V was clipped by 1 base and J by 0 bases, with 13 bases between them. This CDR3 is 18 amino acids long. The germline V gene encodes CDR1 LNHNV and CDR2 YYDKDF (reference sequence). In DNA, the CDR3 is TGTGCCACCAGCAGAGTGCGTGTGGGGAGCTCCTATAATTCACCCCTCCACTTT. Its protein is CATSRVRVGSSYNSPLHF.

The gene calls are TRBV30 and TRBJ2-3; TRBD1 aligns across 7 bases. V dropped 1 base and J dropped 1; count of bases not matched to a gene: 2. The CDR3 runs to 14 residues. Germline CDR1 reads GTSNPN; CDR2 reads SVGIG (reference sequence). CDR3 loop: CAWSAGTGTDTQYF. The CDR3 bases are TGTGCCTGGAGTGCCGGGACAGGCACAGATACGCAGTATTTT.

This clone was recorded only once. The junction and the germline gene differ at one end; a read error may be behind it. The CDR3 DNA follows: TGCGCCAGCAGCCTCAGGGCGAACACTGAAGATTTCTTT. It is translated as CASSLRANTEDFF. This chain connects TRBV5-1 to TRBJ1-1, with a tentative D call TRBD1 (5 bases). In germline, CDR1 is SGHRS, CDR2 YFSETQ. The length of the CDR3 is 13 residues.

This clone was seen more than once but under ten times. The chain carries TRBV19 and TRBJ2-2, with D perhaps matching TRBD2 (7 bases). V was shortened by 8 bases and J by 7 bases, with 14 bases between the two germline ends. The length of the CDR3 is 13 residues. Per the germline V gene, CDR1 is LNHDA and CDR2 is SQIVND (reference sequence). The CDR3 DNA sequence: TGTGCCAGTGTGGCGGGGGCCCTCGGGGAGCTGTTTTTT. Amino acid sequence: CASVAGALGELFF. The whole variable domain, remainder taken from reference TRBV19 and TRBJ2-2, is DGGITQSPKYLFRKEGQNVTLSCEQNLNHDAMYWYRQDPGQGLRLIYYSQIVNDFQKGDIAEGYSVSREKKESFPLTVTSAQKNPTAFYLCASVAGALGELFFGEGSRLTVL.

The CDR3 is CASRDRVYEQYF. As DNA, the CDR3 is TGTGCCAGCAGGGACAGGGTCTACGAGCAGTACTTC. The V call is TRBV7-9, the J call TRBJ2-7; 8 bases agree with TRBD1. CDR3 size: 12 residues. CDR1 and CDR2 (germline): SEHNR, FQNEAQ (reference sequence). Trimming cost V 6 bases and J 3 bases; bases outside gene matches: 1.

The rearrangement links TRBV4-3 to TRBJ2-3, with 8 bases lining up with TRBD2. V lost 4 bases, J lost 4 bases, and 7 bases stayed unmatched. The CDR3 runs to 15 residues. CDR1 and CDR2 (germline): LGHNA, YSLEER. The CDR3 reads CASSPQIGGADTQYF. The DNA of the CDR3 is TGCGCCAGCAGCCCTCAGATCGGGGGGGCAGATACGCAGTATTTT.

This clone was detected only once. The gene calls are TRBV5-4 and TRBJ2-1; TRBD1 matches at 9 bases. V was clipped by 4 bases and J by 7 bases; unmatched bases: 9. In germline, CDR1 is SGHNT, CDR2 YYREEE (reference sequence). The CDR3 is 15 residues long. The CDR3 loop is CASSGPGTGWNEQFF. The CDR3, as DNA: TGTGCCAGCAGCGGCCCTGGGACAGGGTGGAATGAGCAGTTCTTC. The entire variable domain, with the rest obtained from reference TRBV5-4 and TRBJ2-1, is as follows: ETGVTQSPTHLIKTRGQQVTLRCSSQSGHNTVSWYQQALGQGPQFIFQYYREEENGRGNFPPRFSGLQFPNYSSELNVNALELDDSALYLCASSGPGTGWNEQFFGPGTRLTVL.